This note documents a single T cell receptor beta chain sequence. This specimen comes from a study of blood T cell repertoires in COVID-19. The wider study: The origin of the acute and convalescent COVID-19 samples was the United States, Italy and Spain. The cDNA or gDNA used as material had been derived from T cells, B-cell-depleted T cells, or PBMCs.

The repertoire was sequenced with immunoSEQ multiplex PCR; TCRdb's copy has only in-frame clones and lacks some. Of 99,000 or so clones in the sample, approximately 88% are singletons; the top ten hold under 30%. The CDR3 consists of 15 residues. The sample comprised peripheral blood. The rearrangement joins TRBV21-1 to TRBJ1-4; the D segment call TRBD1 is taken from the table without a DNA check. TRBV21-1 counts as a pseudogene. The TCR originated in a man aged 55 to 69 with acute or convalescent COVID-19. The CDR3 is CASSSRSREGEKLFF. The CDR3 DNA sequence: TGTGCCAGCAGCTCCCGTTCCAGGGAAGGTGAAAAACTGTTTTTT.